This TCR beta chain was identified in a study of control samples from healthy donors and cancer patients (TCRdb year 2020). The library was produced with the immunoSEQ multiplex PCR assay. In its TCRdb copy, this immuneACCESS table keeps in-frame sequences only and misses some clones. Where compared with another copy, unresolved V genes explain less than half of these, and the others have no known cause. Here the sample has roughly 130,000 clones; about 95% occur a single time. The leading ten clones occupy 3.6% of the sample. About this clone itself: The antigen it recognizes is unknown. The sample holds no much larger clone one base away, and base qualities are not on file.

The cysteine opens and the phenylalanine closes a CDR3 of 16 amino acids. This entry keeps only the CDR3 DNA: 48 bases, framed from base 1. Per the germline V gene (reference sequence), LNHDA is the CDR1 and SQIVND is the CDR2. Relative to germline, V is 5 bases shorter and J is 1 base shorter, with 15 bases between their ends. The receptor chain draws on TRBV19 and TRBJ1-3, with the identity of the D gene unclear. The TCR was taken from a man aged 25 to 40 in good health. The specimen sequenced was blood. The encoded CDR3 is CASSLPYMGSGNTIYF. The DNA is as follows: TGTGCCAGTAGTCTCCCCTACATGGGATCTGGAAACACCATATATTTT.